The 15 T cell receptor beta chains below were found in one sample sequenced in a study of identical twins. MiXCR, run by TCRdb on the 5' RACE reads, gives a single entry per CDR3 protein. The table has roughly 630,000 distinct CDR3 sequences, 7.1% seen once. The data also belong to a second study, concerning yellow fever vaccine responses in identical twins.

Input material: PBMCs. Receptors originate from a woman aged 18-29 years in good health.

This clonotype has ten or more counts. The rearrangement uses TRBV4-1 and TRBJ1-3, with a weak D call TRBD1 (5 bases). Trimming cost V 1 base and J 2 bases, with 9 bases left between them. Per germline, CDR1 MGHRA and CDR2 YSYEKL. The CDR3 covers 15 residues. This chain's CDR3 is CASSQVGDAGNTIYF. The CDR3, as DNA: TGCGCCAGCAGCCAAGTGGGGGACGCTGGAAACACCATATATTTT.

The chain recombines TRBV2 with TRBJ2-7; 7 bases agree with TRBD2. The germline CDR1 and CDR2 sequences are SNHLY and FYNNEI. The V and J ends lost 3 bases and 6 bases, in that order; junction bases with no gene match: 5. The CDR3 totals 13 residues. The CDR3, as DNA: TGTGCCAGCAGTGAGGGACTACTCTCCGAGCAGTACTTC. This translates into CASSEGLLSEQYF.

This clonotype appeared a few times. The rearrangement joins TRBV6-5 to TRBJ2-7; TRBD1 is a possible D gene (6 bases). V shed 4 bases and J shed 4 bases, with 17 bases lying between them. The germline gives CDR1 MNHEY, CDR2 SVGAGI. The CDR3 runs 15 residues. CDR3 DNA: TGTGCCAGCAGTTTCGCCGACGGGACAACGTACGAGCAGTACTTC. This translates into CASSFADGTTYEQYF.

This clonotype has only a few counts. The chain's CDR3 is CASSYSILGRNTGELFF. CDR3 DNA sequence: TGTGCCAGCAGTTACTCGATTCTCGGCCGAAACACCGGGGAGCTGTTTTTT. The chain recombines TRBV6-5 with TRBJ2-2, with D uncertain. CDR1 MNHEY and CDR2 SVGAGI come from the germline V gene. This CDR3 has 17 residues. The V end was cut by 0 bases, the J end by 2 bases, with 13 bases between.

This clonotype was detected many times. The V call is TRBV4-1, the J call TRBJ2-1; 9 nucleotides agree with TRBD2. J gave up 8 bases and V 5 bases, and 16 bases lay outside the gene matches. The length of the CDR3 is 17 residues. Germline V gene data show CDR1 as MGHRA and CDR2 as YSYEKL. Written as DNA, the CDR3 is TGCGCCAGCAGCAAGGTACCTAGCGGGGTTTCCTCGGATGAGCAGTTCTTC. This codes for CASSKVPSGVSSDEQFF.

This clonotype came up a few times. CDR3 in DNA: TGCAGCGCCACTGCATACAATGAGCAGTTCTTC. Its translation is CSATAYNEQFF. V and J are TRBV29-1 and TRBJ2-1; D ambiguous. The V gene's germline CDR1 is SQVTM and CDR2 ANQGSEA. The CDR3 is made up of 11 amino acids. Trimming cost V 7 bases and J 4 bases, with 8 bases left between them.

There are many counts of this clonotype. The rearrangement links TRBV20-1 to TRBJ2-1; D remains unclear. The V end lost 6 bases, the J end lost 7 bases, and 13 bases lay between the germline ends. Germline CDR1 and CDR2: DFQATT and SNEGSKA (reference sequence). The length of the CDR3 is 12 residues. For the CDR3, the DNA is TGCAGTGCCCTAGGTTGGCGGAATGAGCAGTTCTTC. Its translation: CSALGWRNEQFF.

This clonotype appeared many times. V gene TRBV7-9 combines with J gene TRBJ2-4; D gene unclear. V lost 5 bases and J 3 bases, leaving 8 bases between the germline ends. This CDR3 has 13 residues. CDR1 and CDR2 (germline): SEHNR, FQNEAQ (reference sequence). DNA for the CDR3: TGTGCCAGCAGCCCGCGAGTCAAAAACATTCAGTACTTC. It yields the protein CASSPRVKNIQYF.

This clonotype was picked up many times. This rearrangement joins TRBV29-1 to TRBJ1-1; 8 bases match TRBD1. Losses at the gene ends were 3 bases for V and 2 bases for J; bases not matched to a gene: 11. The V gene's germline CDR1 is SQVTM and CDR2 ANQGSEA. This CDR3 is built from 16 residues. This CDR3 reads CSVEVVRGPVNTEAFF. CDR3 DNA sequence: TGCAGCGTTGAGGTGGTCAGGGGGCCCGTCAACACTGAAGCTTTCTTT.

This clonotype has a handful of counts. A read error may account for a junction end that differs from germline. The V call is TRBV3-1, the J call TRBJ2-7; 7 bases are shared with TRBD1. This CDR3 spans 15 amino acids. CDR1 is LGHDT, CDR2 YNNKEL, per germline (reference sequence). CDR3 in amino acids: CASCQGIRDRREQYF. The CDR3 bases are TGTGCCAGCTGCCAAGGAATCCGGGACAGAAGAGAGCAGTACTTC.

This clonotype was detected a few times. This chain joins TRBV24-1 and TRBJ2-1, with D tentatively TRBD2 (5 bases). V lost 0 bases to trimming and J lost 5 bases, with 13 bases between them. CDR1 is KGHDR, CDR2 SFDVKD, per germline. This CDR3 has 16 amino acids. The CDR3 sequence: CATSDLGRGDNNEQFF. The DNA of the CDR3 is TGTGCCACCAGTGATTTGGGACGGGGAGATAACAATGAGCAGTTCTTC.

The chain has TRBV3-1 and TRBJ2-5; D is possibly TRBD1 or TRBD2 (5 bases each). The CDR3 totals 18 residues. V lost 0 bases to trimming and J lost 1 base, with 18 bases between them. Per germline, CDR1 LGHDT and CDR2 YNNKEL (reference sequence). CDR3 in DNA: TGTGCCAGCAGCCAAGAAAATAGGCCGGGACCCTCCCAAGAGACCCAGTACTTC. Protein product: CASSQENRPGPSQETQYF.

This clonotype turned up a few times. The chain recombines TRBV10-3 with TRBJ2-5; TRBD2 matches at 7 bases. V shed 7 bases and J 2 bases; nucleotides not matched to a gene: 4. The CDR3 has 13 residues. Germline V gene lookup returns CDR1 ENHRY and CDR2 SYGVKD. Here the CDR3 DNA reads TGTGCCATCATGAGGGACTATCAAGAGACCCAGTACTTC. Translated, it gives CAIMRDYQETQYF.

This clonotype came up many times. The CDR3 DNA reads TGTGCCATCAGTCCCTCGCCCAGGGGGGCTAACTATGGCTACACCTTC. Translation: CAISPSPRGANYGYTF. V usage is TRBV10-3 and J usage is TRBJ1-2; 7 bases match TRBD1. Germline assignment: CDR1 ENHRY and CDR2 SYGVKD. This CDR3 contains 16 residues. Losses at the gene ends were 5 bases for V and 0 bases for J; bases not matched to a gene: 9.

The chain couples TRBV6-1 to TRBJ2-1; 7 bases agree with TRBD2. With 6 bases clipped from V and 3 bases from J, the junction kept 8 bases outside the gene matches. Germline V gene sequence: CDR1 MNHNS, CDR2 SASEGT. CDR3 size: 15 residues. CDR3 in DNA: TGTGCCAGCAGATCCGGGACTATGATCTACAATGAGCAGTTCTTC. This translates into CASRSGTMIYNEQFF.